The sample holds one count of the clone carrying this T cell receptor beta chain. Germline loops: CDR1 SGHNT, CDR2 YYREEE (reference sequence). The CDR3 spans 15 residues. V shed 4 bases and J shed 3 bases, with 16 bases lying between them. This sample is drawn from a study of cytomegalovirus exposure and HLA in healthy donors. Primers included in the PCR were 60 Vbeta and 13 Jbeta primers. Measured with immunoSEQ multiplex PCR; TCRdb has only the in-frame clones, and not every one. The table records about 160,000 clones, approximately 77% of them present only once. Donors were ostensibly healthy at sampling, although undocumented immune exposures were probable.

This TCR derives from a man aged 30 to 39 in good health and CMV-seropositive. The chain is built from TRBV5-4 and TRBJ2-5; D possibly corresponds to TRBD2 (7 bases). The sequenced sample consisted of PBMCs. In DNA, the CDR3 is TGTGCCAGCAGCCCTAAGGGGGGGGCAAAAGAGACCCAGTACTTC. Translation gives CASSPKGGAKETQYF.